This TCR beta chain was captured by sequencing in a study of control samples from healthy donors and cancer patients. V gave up 4 bases and J gave up 9 bases; unmatched junction bases: 8. The CDR3 has 16 amino acids. Germline V lookup: CDR1 MNHEY, CDR2 SVGEGT. Profiling relied on immunoSEQ multiplex PCR, and the TCRdb table lists in-frame clones only, not all of them. The sample carries tens of thousands of clones, approximately 84% recorded once. The chain combines TRBV6-2 or TRBV6-3 with TRBJ2-1; 14 bases line up with TRBD2. Sequenced: PBMCs. The receptor was isolated from a man aged 65 to 79 with lung cancer. The CDR3, as DNA: TGTGCCAGCAGTTTTAGACTAGCGGGGGGGCCGAGTGAGCAGTTCTTC. Amino acids: CASSFRLAGGPSEQFF.